Listed below are T cell receptor beta chains from one sample, sequenced in a study of T cell responses to AZD1222 COVID-19 vaccine. The method was immunoSEQ multiplex PCR; TCRdb's version includes in-frame clones alone and lacks a portion of them. The data hold approximately 110,000 clones, with over 85% observed a single time. This material consisted of peripheral blood, taken on day 0 of AZD1222 vaccination. The source of these receptors is an adult in good health. CDR3s include the opening cysteine and the closing phenylalanine or tryptophan. Fields, in order: J gene, clone size, D gene, V gene, CDR3 DNA, CDR3 protein. D genes are given only for firm matches. The size of a clone is reported for some rows only, either as once, few or many, or as a class for expanded clones.

j_gene: TRBJ1-3; abundance: .; d_gene: .; v_gene: TRBV12-3/TRBV12-4; CDR3nt: TGTGCCAGCGGAGGTCGAAACACCATATATTTT; CDR3aa: CASGGRNTIYF
j_gene: TRBJ1-6; abundance: .; d_gene: .; v_gene: TRBV6-4; CDR3nt: TGTGCCAGCAGTTCGGGACTGTCTAATTCACCCCTCCACTTT; CDR3aa: CASSSGLSNSPLHF
j_gene: TRBJ1-1; abundance: once; d_gene: TRBD1; v_gene: TRBV6-6; CDR3nt: TGTGCCAGCAGTTACCCCCCGACAGGGGGCACTGAAGCTTTCTTT; CDR3aa: CASSYPPTGGTEAFF
j_gene: TRBJ1-2; abundance: .; d_gene: .; v_gene: TRBV6-5; CDR3nt: TGTGCCAGCAGTTACTCAGGAAGTTGGTCGGGTGGCTACACCTTC; CDR3aa: CASSYSGSWSGGYTF
j_gene: TRBJ1-1; abundance: .; d_gene: .; v_gene: TRBV3-1/TRBV3-2; CDR3nt: TGTGCCAGCAGCCAAGATGGGACGGATAACACTGAAGCTTTCTTT; CDR3aa: CASSQDGTDNTEAFF
j_gene: TRBJ1-2; abundance: .; d_gene: .; v_gene: TRBV19; CDR3nt: TGTGCCAGTACTGTGGGGGTAGGAAACTATGGCTACACCTTC; CDR3aa: CASTVGVGNYGYTF
j_gene: TRBJ2-5; abundance: .; d_gene: .; v_gene: TRBV28; CDR3nt: TGTGCCAGCAGTTCCCAGGACCGTAAAGAGACCCAGTACTTC; CDR3aa: CASSSQDRKETQYF
j_gene: TRBJ1-5; abundance: .; d_gene: .; v_gene: TRBV2; CDR3nt: TGTGCCAGCAAAGGGGTCGTTCAAGGGCCCCAGCATTTT; CDR3aa: CASKGVVQGPQHF
j_gene: TRBJ1-1; abundance: .; d_gene: .; v_gene: TRBV11-3; CDR3nt: TGTGCCAGCAGCTTGTGGGAGAACACTGAAGCTTTCTTT; CDR3aa: CASSLWENTEAFF
j_gene: TRBJ1-6; abundance: .; d_gene: .; v_gene: TRBV6-1; CDR3nt: TGTGCCAGCAGTGAAGACCCGATGGGCAGGGGCGGTTCACCCCTCCACTTT; CDR3aa: CASSEDPMGRGGSPLHF